This TCR beta chain was retrieved from a study of CD8+ T cells in alopecia areata. Reverse transcription of extracted RNA yielded cDNA, which provided the sequencing template. Assay used: immunoSEQ multiplex PCR; TCRdb lists only in-frame clones, some missing. The sample contains 75,000 to 85,000 clones, 66% of which appear only once. Overall study findings and caveats: Normal skin's resident alphabeta T cells are sequenced alongside lesional scalp T cells.

A remark on this clone: Its antigen is unidentified.

Treatment given: oral pan-JAK inhibitor, 5-10 mg twice daily. The CDR3 has 17 residues. V dropped 3 bases and J dropped 6; count of bases not matched to a gene: 6. In germline, CDR1 is SGHTA, CDR2 FQGTGA. The sample in question was CD8+ T cells sorted from blood, obtained at week 24, from a patient treated with tofacitinib. The sequence was collected from a human donor with alopecia areata. This chain links TRBV7-3 with TRBJ2-2, with 14 bases fitting TRBD2. The CDR3, as DNA: TGTGCCAGCAGCTTCTCGGGACTAGCGGGAGAGGCCGGGGAGCTGTTTTTT. It specifies CASSFSGLAGEAGELFF.